These T cell receptor beta chains were read from a single sample in a study of blood T cell repertoires in COVID-19. Sequencing was performed with immunoSEQ multiplex PCR; in TCRdb, only in-frame clones are kept and a portion is missing. The table includes about 160,000 clones, roughly 90% detected once. The sample was peripheral blood. The receptors derive from a man aged 55 to 69 with acute or convalescent COVID-19. Each CDR3 is given with its conserved first and last residue. A D gene is named only where the DNA matches it firmly. The size field is filled for only some rows; it gives once, few, many or a size class.

J: TRBJ1-5
V: TRBV20-1
size: NA
D: NA
DNA: TGCAGTGCTAGTCCGGATGGGGCCGGTCAGCCCCAGCATTTT
CDR3: CSASPDGAGQPQHF

J: TRBJ1-1
V: TRBV6-5
size: once
D: NA
DNA: TGTGCCAGCAGGGGCCTTTTCGGTGGAACTGAAGCTTTCTTT
CDR3: CASRGLFGGTEAFF

J: TRBJ1-6
V: TRBV30
size: once
D: NA
DNA: TGTGCCTGGAGACTCGGTTCACCCCTCCACTTT
CDR3: CAWRLGSPLHF

J: TRBJ1-2
V: TRBV4-1
size: NA
D: NA
DNA: TGCGCCAGCAGCCAGAGTCCGACCGGGGACTATGGCTACACCTTC
CDR3: CASSQSPTGDYGYTF

J: TRBJ2-1
V: TRBV10-1
size: NA
D: TRBD2
DNA: TGCGCCAGCAGTTTTTCTAGCGGGGGGGTTAACAATGAGCAGTTCTTC
CDR3: CASSFSSGGVNNEQFF

J: TRBJ2-3
V: TRBV27
size: NA
D: TRBD1
DNA: TGTGCCAGCAGCACTCGACTAATAGACAGGGTGCGCACAGATACGCAGTATTTT
CDR3: CASSTRLIDRVRTDTQYF

J: TRBJ2-2
V: TRBV5-1
size: NA
D: NA
DNA: TGCGCCAGCAGTCCGACAGTGACGGGCGGGGAGCTGTTTTTT
CDR3: CASSPTVTGGELFF

J: TRBJ1-2
V: TRBV3-1/TRBV3-2
size: NA
D: TRBD1
DNA: TGTGCCAGCAGCCTGGAGGGGGCTGCGGGCGGTGGCTACACCTTC
CDR3: CASSLEGAAGGGYTF

J: TRBJ2-3
V: TRBV4-1
size: once
D: NA
DNA: TGCGCCAGCAGCAATGACTACACAGATACGCAGTATTTT
CDR3: CASSNDYTDTQYF

J: TRBJ2-3
V: TRBV6-5
size: NA
D: NA
DNA: TGTGCCAGCAGTTACTCTCGGGGAAGCACAGATACGCAGTATTTT
CDR3: CASSYSRGSTDTQYF

J: TRBJ1-5
V: TRBV2
size: NA
D: TRBD1
DNA: TGTGCCAGCACCCTAGACAGGGGCGACAATCAGCCCCAGCATTTT
CDR3: CASTLDRGDNQPQHF

J: TRBJ2-1
V: TRBV19
size: NA
D: TRBD2
DNA: TGTGCCAGTAGTACAAGACTAGCGGGGGCGATAATCTCCTACAATGAGCAGTTCTTC
CDR3: CASSTRLAGAIISYNEQFF

J: TRBJ1-5
V: TRBV24-1
size: NA
D: TRBD1
DNA: TGTGCCACCAGTGATCCTAAACAGGGGGACAATCAGCCCCAGCATTTT
CDR3: CATSDPKQGDNQPQHF

J: TRBJ1-1
V: TRBV3-1/TRBV3-2
size: NA
D: TRBD1
DNA: TGTGCCAGCAGCCATGACGATCCGGGACAGAAAGTTTGTGGCACTGAAGCTTTCTTT
CDR3: CASSHDDPGQKVCGTEAFF

J: TRBJ2-2
V: TRBV5-1
size: NA
D: NA
DNA: TGCGCCAGCAGAAAAGGAGTGAACACCGGGGAGCTGTTTTTT
CDR3: CASRKGVNTGELFF

J: TRBJ2-1
V: TRBV10-3
size: NA
D: TRBD1
DNA: TGTGCCATCTCTAATTCACAGGGGGCGCAGACCTACAATGAGCAGTTCTTC
CDR3: CAISNSQGAQTYNEQFF

J: TRBJ2-1
V: TRBV6-2/TRBV6-3
size: NA
D: NA
DNA: TGTGCCAGCAGCCGGACTGCCTACAATGAGCAGTTCTTC
CDR3: CASSRTAYNEQFF

J: TRBJ2-1
V: TRBV19
size: NA
D: TRBD2
DNA: TGTGCCAGTAGTTCAGGACTAGCGGGGGGTCGGAATGAGCAGTTCTTC
CDR3: CASSSGLAGGRNEQFF

J: TRBJ1-2
V: TRBV4-2
size: NA
D: NA
DNA: TGTGCCAGCAGCCAAGATTGGGGAGGGAACTATGGCTACACCTTC
CDR3: CASSQDWGGNYGYTF

J: TRBJ1-1
V: TRBV4-2
size: NA
D: TRBD1
DNA: TGTGCCAGCAGCCAAGAGCACGGACAGGAGAACACTGAAGCTTTCTTT
CDR3: CASSQEHGQENTEAFF

J: TRBJ1-6
V: TRBV5-1
size: NA
D: TRBD1
DNA: TGCGCCAGCAGCTTGGCCACAGGGGGTAATTCACCCCTCCACTTT
CDR3: CASSLATGGNSPLHF

J: TRBJ1-5
V: TRBV3-1/TRBV3-2
size: NA
D: NA
DNA: TGTGCCAGCAGCCAAGATTCGGGGCGGGGAGATCAGCCCCAGCATTTT
CDR3: CASSQDSGRGDQPQHF

J: TRBJ2-7
V: TRBV6-2/TRBV6-3
size: NA
D: NA
DNA: TGTGCCAGCAGTACCGGGATCCGCGAGCAGTACTTC
CDR3: CASSTGIREQYF

J: TRBJ1-6
V: TRBV7-3
size: NA
D: TRBD1
DNA: TGTGCCAGCAGCCATCGGGCAGGGGGAAATTCACCCCTCCACTTT
CDR3: CASSHRAGGNSPLHF

J: TRBJ2-7
V: TRBV9
size: NA
D: NA
DNA: TGTGCCAGCAGCGTACGAGATCGCTCCTACGAGCAGTACTTC
CDR3: CASSVRDRSYEQYF

J: TRBJ1-5
V: TRBV19
size: once
D: NA
DNA: TGTGCCAGTAGTATGATCTCTGCGGGTAAACAGCCCCAGCATTTT
CDR3: CASSMISAGKQPQHF

J: TRBJ1-5
V: TRBV5-1
size: few
D: NA
DNA: TGCGCCAGCAGCTTGGATGGGGCGGGGAATCAGCCCCAGCATTTT
CDR3: CASSLDGAGNQPQHF

J: TRBJ1-1
V: TRBV19
size: NA
D: NA
DNA: TGTGCCAGTAGTATCCGGCAGGGGAAGGGGGGGACTGAAGCTTTCTTT
CDR3: CASSIRQGKGGTEAFF

J: TRBJ2-3
V: TRBV9
size: NA
D: TRBD2
DNA: TGTGCCAGCAGCGTACATTCGGGGGGAGGATCAGATACGCAGTATTTT
CDR3: CASSVHSGGGSDTQYF

J: TRBJ2-5
V: TRBV29-1
size: NA
D: TRBD2
DNA: TGCAGCGCCACGGGGGGGCCGTGGGAGACCCAGTACTTC
CDR3: CSATGGPWETQYF

J: TRBJ2-1
V: TRBV5-1
size: NA
D: NA
DNA: TGCGCCAGCAGCTTGGGGAGCCCCAATGAGCAGTTCTTC
CDR3: CASSLGSPNEQFF

J: TRBJ1-1
V: TRBV12-3/TRBV12-4
size: NA
D: NA
DNA: TGTGCCAGCAGTTTAGCGGCAGGTAAAGCTTTCTTT
CDR3: CASSLAAGKAFF

J: TRBJ1-2
V: TRBV27
size: NA
D: NA
DNA: TGTGCCAGCAGTTTATGGGCAGGGAGGGACTATGGCTACACCTTC
CDR3: CASSLWAGRDYGYTF

J: TRBJ1-1
V: TRBV10-3
size: NA
D: NA
DNA: TGTGCCACCTTTCCGGCCACTTCGACAGGCAACACTGAAGCTTTCTTT
CDR3: CATFPATSTGNTEAFF

J: TRBJ1-2
V: TRBV30
size: NA
D: NA
DNA: TGTGCCTGGAGTCCCGGGGGGATTAGCTATGGCTACACCTTC
CDR3: CAWSPGGISYGYTF

J: TRBJ1-1
V: TRBV18
size: NA
D: NA
DNA: TGTGCCAGCTCACCTGCAAGGGGCCTGAACACTGAAGCTTTCTTT
CDR3: CASSPARGLNTEAFF

J: TRBJ2-5
V: TRBV6-5
size: NA
D: NA
DNA: TGTGCCAGCAGTTCAGGGTTGAGTATGGAGACCCAGTACTTC
CDR3: CASSSGLSMETQYF

J: TRBJ2-3
V: TRBV2
size: NA
D: NA
DNA: TGTGCCAGCAGTTGGGTGACAGGCTCAGATACGCAGTATTTT
CDR3: CASSWVTGSDTQYF

J: TRBJ1-3
V: TRBV7-8
size: NA
D: NA
DNA: TGTGCCAGCAGCCTCGGTGGGGGGACGCTGTCTGGAAACACCATATATTTT
CDR3: CASSLGGGTLSGNTIYF

J: TRBJ1-1
V: TRBV5-5
size: NA
D: TRBD1
DNA: TGTGCCAGCAGCTTGCAGGGGGCGAGTGGCACTGAAGCTTTCTTT
CDR3: CASSLQGASGTEAFF

J: TRBJ1-2
V: TRBV5-1
size: NA
D: NA
DNA: TGCGCCAGCAGCTTGGGCCAGGGTGACTATGGCTACACCTTC
CDR3: CASSLGQGDYGYTF

J: TRBJ1-6
V: TRBV19
size: NA
D: NA
DNA: TGTGCCAGTAGGATAGGACAGCTAAATTCACCCCTCCACTTT
CDR3: CASRIGQLNSPLHF

J: TRBJ1-5
V: TRBV10-2
size: NA
D: TRBD1
DNA: TGCGCCAGCAGTTCGACAGGGGCCCAGCCCCAGCATTTT
CDR3: CASSSTGAQPQHF

J: TRBJ2-7
V: TRBV24-1
size: NA
D: TRBD2
DNA: TGTGCCACACCCCCTCGTTCGGAGGGACTAGCGGGGTCATCCTACGAGCAGTACTTC
CDR3: CATPPRSEGLAGSSYEQYF

J: TRBJ1-6
V: TRBV4-3
size: once
D: TRBD1
DNA: TGCGCCAGCAGCCAAGGGGGACAGGGTTTGCATAATTCACCCCTCCACTTT
CDR3: CASSQGGQGLHNSPLHF

J: TRBJ2-1
V: TRBV18
size: NA
D: TRBD2
DNA: TGTGCCAGCTCACGGACCGGGGGGGAATACAATGAGCAGTTCTTC
CDR3: CASSRTGGEYNEQFF

J: TRBJ1-3
V: TRBV5-5
size: NA
D: TRBD1
DNA: TGTGCCAGCAGCCAACAGGGGACGAGAGGAAACACCATATATTTT
CDR3: CASSQQGTRGNTIYF

J: TRBJ2-2
V: TRBV5-1
size: NA
D: NA
DNA: TGCGCCAGCAGCTCCACGCAGGGAAACGGGGAGCTGTTTTTT
CDR3: CASSSTQGNGELFF

J: TRBJ1-6
V: TRBV7-2
size: NA
D: NA
DNA: TGTGCCAGCAGCTTAGCCAGGGCTTCACCCCTCCACTTT
CDR3: CASSLARASPLHF